What follows are 27 T cell receptor beta chains derived from one specimen sequenced in a study of T cell responses to AZD1222 COVID-19 vaccine. Assay: immunoSEQ multiplex PCR; the TCRdb copy retains only in-frame clones and omits some. The sample consists of some 130,000 clones, 75% to 90% of them appearing once. The source material was peripheral blood, sampled 28 days after the second AZD1222 dose. The receptor source for this set is an adult who received the AZD1222 COVID-19 vaccine.

The gene calls are TRBV19 and TRBJ2-3; D ambiguous. Germline CDR1 is LNHDA and CDR2 is SQIVND (reference sequence). Trimming removed 1 base at V and 7 bases at J, with 6 bases between. The CDR3 is made up of 12 amino acids. In DNA, the CDR3 is TGTGCCAGTAGTATAGGGGAATATACGCAGTATTTT. It codes for CASSIGEYTQYF.

This chain uses TRBV5-1 with TRBJ1-2, with a tentative D call TRBD1 (6 bases). Germline CDR1 and CDR2: SGHRS and YFSETQ. CDR3 length: 15 residues. The V end lost 4 bases, the J end lost 7 bases, and 20 bases lay between the germline ends. CDR3 sequence (DNA): TGCGCCAGCAGCCGCGGTGGGGGGCGACCCGGTGGCTACACCTTC. Translating it yields CASSRGGGRPGGYTF.

In nucleotides, the CDR3 is TGTGCCAGCAGTCTCAATAGCGGGCCCCGGGGAGAGACCCAGTACTTC. Its protein product is CASSLNSGPRGETQYF. This chain joins TRBV27 and TRBJ2-5, with 7 bases that match TRBD2. This CDR3 contains 16 residues. V shed 5 bases, J shed 4 bases, and the junction held 13 bases outside the gene matches. CDR1 is MNHEY and CDR2 is SMNVEV in the germline V gene (reference sequence).

The CDR3 DNA follows: TGTGCCAGCAGTCAAGGACAGGGCCGAAACATTCAGTACTTC. Encoded protein: CASSQGQGRNIQYF. The V gene is TRBV28, the J gene TRBJ2-4; 8 nucleotides agree with TRBD1. The CDR3 has 14 residues. Trimming cost V 5 bases and J 6 bases; bases outside gene matches: 6. Germline CDR1 is MDHEN and CDR2 is SYDVKM.

The chain combines TRBV9 with TRBJ2-3, with TRBD2 matching 8 bases. V was clipped by 4 bases and J by 5 bases; unmatched bases: 9. Germline CDR1 reads SGDLS; CDR2 reads YYNGEE. The CDR3 is made up of 15 amino acids. The CDR3 DNA reads TGTGCCAGCAGCATCCAGCGGGGGAAAGGAGATACGCAGTATTTT. Translation: CASSIQRGKGDTQYF.

The gene calls are TRBV7-8 and TRBJ2-7; a possible D gene is TRBD2 (6 bases). V was pared by 1 base and J by 2 bases, with 9 bases between. The CDR3 length is 14 residues. The V gene's germline CDR1 is SGHVS and CDR2 FQNEAQ. The CDR3: CASSLDGGPYEQYF. Here the CDR3 DNA reads TGTGCCAGCAGCTTAGACGGGGGTCCCTACGAGCAGTACTTC.

The sample holds a few counts of this clone. This chain links TRBV7-2 with TRBJ1-2; TRBD1 might be the D (5 bases). The ends were cut back, 7 bases at V and 3 bases at J, with 15 bases in the middle. The CDR3 has 14 residues. Germline V CDR1 and CDR2: SGHTA, FQGNSA. CDR3 nucleotides: TGTGCCAGCACCCTAAGTAGGGGTGACTATGGCTACACCTTC. It translates to CASTLSRGDYGYTF.

This chain connects TRBV4-1 to TRBJ1-1, with a weak D call TRBD1 (6 bases). Looked up from germline, CDR1 is MGHRA and CDR2 is YSYEKL. Trimming shortened V by 0 bases and J by 0 bases, and 14 bases separated the two germline ends. This CDR3 is 17 amino acids long. DNA for the CDR3: TGCGCCAGCAGCCAAGAGTCAGGGGCGTATTTGAACACTGAAGCTTTCTTT. Amino acid sequence: CASSQESGAYLNTEAFF.

This clone was recorded a few times. The rearrangement uses TRBV6-2 or TRBV6-3 and TRBJ2-7; D may be TRBD2 (5 bases). The V and J ends lost 2 bases and 0 bases respectively, with 11 bases between them. Germline CDR1 MNHEY, CDR2 SVGEGT. The CDR3 is made up of 15 amino acids. The CDR3 DNA sequence: TGTGCCAGCAGTTACACTAGTCAACGCTCCTACGAGCAGTACTTC. Translating it yields CASSYTSQRSYEQYF.

In regard to this clone: Other DNA sequences in this specimen translate into the identical CDR3. The CDR3 loop reads CASSPGAYEQYF. CDR3 nucleotide sequence: TGTGCCAGCTCCCCGGGGGCCTACGAGCAGTACTTC. V gene TRBV18 combines with J gene TRBJ2-7; TRBD2 might be the D (6 bases). The CDR3 is 12 amino acids. Trimming cost V 6 bases and J 2 bases, with 8 bases left between them. The germline V gene encodes CDR1 KGHSH and CDR2 LQKENI.

V gene TRBV12-3 or TRBV12-4 combines with J gene TRBJ1-1; D is unclear. The V and J ends lost 3 bases and 7 bases respectively, with 9 bases between them. The CDR3 loop spans 12 amino acids. The CDR3 loop is CASSLGTFEAFF. CDR3 nucleotides: TGTGCCAGCAGTTTGGGAACCTTTGAAGCTTTCTTT.

About this clone itself: At one boundary the junction diverges from the germline segment, which might be a read error. The same CDR3 also results from other DNA sequences found in this sample. The chain carries TRBV11-3 and TRBJ2-2, with TRBD1 as a possible D gene (6 bases). Per germline, CDR1 SGHNT and CDR2 YENEEA. The CDR3 runs 14 residues. CDR3 loop: CASSFGRGFGELFF. CDR3 DNA: TGTGCCAGCAGCTTTGGCAGGGGCTTCGGGGAGCTATTTTTT.

The chain links TRBV28 to TRBJ1-3; D possibly corresponds to TRBD1 (5 bases). The germline V gene encodes CDR1 MDHEN and CDR2 SYDVKM. The CDR3 consists of 15 residues. Trimming left V 4 bases short and J 1 base short, with 11 bases between. The CDR3 coding sequence is TGTGCCAGCAGTTCCGGGGGTTCGTCTGGAAACACCATATATTTT. It translates to CASSSGGSSGNTIYF.

The rearrangement uses TRBV7-9 and TRBJ1-6; the D is unclear. Germline CDR1 is SEHNR and CDR2 is FQNEAQ (reference sequence). The CDR3 totals 13 residues. V shed 3 bases and J shed 6 bases, with 6 bases lying between them. The CDR3 DNA is TGTGCCAGCAGCTTGGGAGGTAATTCACCCCTCCACTTT. Translated: CASSLGGNSPLHF.

This clone has a handful of counts. The chain combines TRBV28 with TRBJ1-5; D possibly corresponds to TRBD1 (5 bases). Trimming left V 6 bases short and J 0 bases short, with 15 bases between. This CDR3 is 16 amino acids long. CDR1 MDHEN and CDR2 SYDVKM come from the germline V gene. CDR3 amino acids: CASSPRGDYSNQPQHF. DNA of the CDR3: TGTGCCAGCAGCCCCCGGGGGGACTATAGCAATCAGCCCCAGCATTTT.

This chain connects TRBV9 to TRBJ1-1; the match to TRBD1 covers 8 bases. V lost 0 bases and J lost 5; bases outside the gene matches: 3. This CDR3 region has 14 residues. The germline V gene has CDR1 SGDLS and CDR2 YYNGEE. The CDR3 DNA sequence: TGTGCCAGCAGCGTAGGGACAGGGCGGACTGAAGCTTTCTTT. This translates into CASSVGTGRTEAFF.

The rearrangement joins TRBV3-1 (or the pseudogene TRBV3-2) to TRBJ2-3; D is uncertain. Germline lookup yields CDR1 LGHDT and CDR2 YNNKEL (reference sequence). The V and J ends lost 1 base and 7 bases respectively, with 3 bases between them. This CDR3 has 11 residues. CDR3 DNA sequence: TGTGCCAGCAGCCAAGTTTATACGCAGTATTTT. Translation gives CASSQVYTQYF.

The CDR3 loop is CASSYGGPSTEAFF. CDR3 nucleotide sequence: TGTGCCAGCAGTTACGGGGGGCCGAGCACTGAAGCTTTCTTT. The gene calls are TRBV6-2 or TRBV6-3 and TRBJ1-1; D might be TRBD1 (6 bases). From germline, CDR1 is MNHEY and CDR2 SVGEGT. The CDR3 covers 14 residues. V was pared by 2 bases and J by 4 bases, with 11 bases between.

This chain uses TRBV7-9 with TRBJ2-2; 7 bases line up with TRBD1. V dropped 7 bases and J dropped 2; count of bases not matched to a gene: 22. This CDR3 is built from 20 residues. Germline V lookup: CDR1 SEHNR, CDR2 FQNEAQ (reference sequence). The CDR3: CASTQTDRDSGLSNTGELFF. The CDR3 DNA reads as TGTGCCAGCACCCAAACCGACCGGGACAGTGGCCTAAGCAACACCGGGGAGCTGTTTTTT.

The chain recombines TRBV30 with TRBJ1-2; the D is unclear. The V gene lost 6 bases and the J gene lost 5 bases, with 16 bases spanning the gap. The CDR3 loop spans 13 amino acids. Per the germline V gene, CDR1 is GTSNPN and CDR2 is SVGIG (reference sequence). The CDR3 region has the DNA TGTGCCTGCCGGGTCCCCCCCTCTTATGGCTACACCTTC. Amino acid sequence: CACRVPPSYGYTF.

This chain connects TRBV28 to TRBJ2-1, with 9 bases lining up with TRBD1. CDR1 MDHEN and CDR2 SYDVKM come from the germline V gene. The CDR3 has 15 residues. The ends lost 11 bases at V and 1 base at J; junction bases unmatched: 9. The CDR3 sequence is CAVSNRGRSYNEQFF. The CDR3 bases are TGTGCCGTCTCGAACAGGGGGCGATCCTACAATGAGCAGTTCTTC.

The V call is TRBV10-3, the J call TRBJ1-2; D remains ambiguous. V shed 2 bases and J shed 5 bases, with 12 bases lying between them. Germline CDR1 and CDR2: ENHRY and SYGVKD. The CDR3 has 14 amino acids. The CDR3 reads CAISEGITAYGYTF. The CDR3 DNA reads TGTGCCATCAGTGAGGGCATCACGGCTTATGGCTACACCTTC.

The chain employs TRBV5-1 and TRBJ1-1, with D perhaps TRBD1 (5 bases). The V gene lost 0 bases and the J gene lost 4 bases, with 10 bases spanning the gap. Per germline, CDR1 SGHRS and CDR2 YFSETQ. The CDR3 sequence is 14 residues long. The CDR3 loop is CASSLVGASTEAFF. In DNA form, the CDR3 reads TGCGCCAGCAGCTTGGTAGGGGCAAGCACTGAAGCTTTCTTT. Complete variable domain (other parts from reference TRBV5-1 and TRBJ1-1): KAGVTQTPRYLIKTRGQQVTLSCSPISGHRSVSWYQQTPGQGLQFLFEYFSETQRNKGNFPGRFSGRQFSNSRSEMNVSTLELGDSALYLCASSLVGASTEAFFGQGTRLTVV.

This chain connects TRBV24-1 to TRBJ2-3, with 9 positions matching TRBD1. Germline lookup yields CDR1 KGHDR and CDR2 SFDVKD. V lost 0 bases, J lost 4 bases, and 4 bases stayed unmatched. The CDR3 has 16 amino acids. In nucleotides, the CDR3 is TGTGCCACCAGTGATTTGTGGGACAGGGAGGCAGATACGCAGTATTTT. Protein sequence: CATSDLWDREADTQYF.

The chain carries TRBV6-2 or TRBV6-3 and TRBJ1-6, with D unresolved. Trimming took off 2 bases at V and 10 bases at J, with 9 bases between the two ends. Germline V gene lookup returns CDR1 MNHEY and CDR2 SVGEGT. The CDR3 has 13 amino acids. For the CDR3, the DNA is TGTGCCAGCAGTTACCGGCCAAGGTCACCCCTCCACTTT. It yields the protein CASSYRPRSPLHF.

This chain joins TRBV5-1 and TRBJ1-6; D call uncertain. Germline assignment: CDR1 SGHRS and CDR2 YFSETQ. This CDR3 has 14 amino acids. Trimming took off 0 bases at V and 5 bases at J, with 6 bases between the two ends. The CDR3 region has the DNA TGCGCCAGCAGCTTGGAGGTAGATAATTCACCCCTCCACTTT. It specifies CASSLEVDNSPLHF.

The V call is TRBV27, the J call TRBJ1-2, with 7 bases matching TRBD1. This CDR3 is built from 14 residues. In germline, CDR1 is MNHEY, CDR2 SMNVEV (reference sequence). The V segment lost 2 bases and the J segment 4 bases; nucleotides outside the gene matches: 4. The CDR3 reads CASSLGPGGYGYTF. CDR3 nucleotide sequence: TGTGCCAGCAGTTTAGGCCCAGGGGGCTATGGCTACACCTTC.